This T cell receptor beta chain was documented in a study of cytotoxic CD8 clonotypes in ibrutinib-treated CLL. Turning to the study itself: Samples had a mean of roughly 250,000 productive templates and 94,082 productive rearrangements.

Extraction of approximately 2.2 micrograms of genomic DNA from cryopreserved PBMCs supplied material for TCR beta libraries. Assay: immunoSEQ multiplex PCR; the TCRdb copy retains only in-frame clones and omits some. Among about 45,000 clones listed, 60% to 70% were seen once. The sequenced sample was PBMCs, obtained after 24 months of ibrutinib treatment. The clonotype was recovered from a human donor with chronic lymphocytic leukemia.

CDR3 amino acids: CASSPSRDAGELFF. The CDR3 coding sequence is TGTGCCAGCAGCCCGTCCCGGGATGCCGGGGAGCTGTTTTTT. V usage is TRBV2 and J usage is TRBJ2-2, with a weak D call TRBD2 (5 bases). Germline V lookup: CDR1 SNHLY, CDR2 FYNNEI. The CDR3 length is 14 residues. V gave up 6 bases and J gave up 6 bases, with 14 bases separating them.